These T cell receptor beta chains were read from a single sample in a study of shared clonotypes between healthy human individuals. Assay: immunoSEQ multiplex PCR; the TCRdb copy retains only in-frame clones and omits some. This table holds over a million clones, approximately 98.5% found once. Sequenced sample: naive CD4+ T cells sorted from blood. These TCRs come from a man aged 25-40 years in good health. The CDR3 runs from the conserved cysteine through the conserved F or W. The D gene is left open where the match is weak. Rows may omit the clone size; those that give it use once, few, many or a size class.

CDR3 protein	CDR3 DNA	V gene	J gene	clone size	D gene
CASSFGSRTVSGELFF	TGTGCCAGCAGTTTTGGGTCGAGGACAGTCTCCGGGGAGCTGTTTTTT	TRBV27	TRBJ2-2	-	-
CASSQGMAGLGGAYEQYF	TGCGCCAGCAGCCAAGGAATGGCAGGGCTTGGGGGAGCCTACGAGCAGTACTTC	TRBV4-1	TRBJ2-7	-	-
CASSLVGRGTDGYTF	TGCGCCAGCAGCTTGGTAGGCAGGGGAACGGATGGCTACACCTTC	TRBV5-1	TRBJ1-2	-	-
CSARGTSRQYF	TGCAGTGCTAGAGGGACCTCCCGCCAGTATTTT	TRBV20-1	TRBJ2-3	-	-
CAGSLSAGRHNEQFF	TGTGCCGGAAGTCTTAGCGCGGGACGGCACAATGAGCAGTTCTTC	TRBV7-9	TRBJ2-1	-	-
CASSLSNVGLGGPIRETQYF	TGTGCCAGCAGCTTATCAAACGTTGGATTGGGGGGTCCCATTCGGGAGACCCAGTACTTC	TRBV13	TRBJ2-5	-	-
CASSLIPLGEGNTIYF	TGTGCCAGCAGCTTAATCCCTTTAGGGGAAGGAAACACCATATATTTT	TRBV7-2	TRBJ1-3	-	-
CSGLAQETQYF	TGCAGCGGGCTAGCTCAAGAGACCCAGTACTTC	TRBV29-1	TRBJ2-5	-	-
CASSVSPHSGAQEQFF	TGTGCCAGCAGCGTTTCCCCGCACTCGGGGGCCCAGGAGCAGTTCTTC	TRBV9	TRBJ2-1	-	-
CASTGQGTGNTIYF	TGTGCCAGCACCGGACAGGGAACTGGAAACACCATATATTTT	TRBV28	TRBJ1-3	-	TRBD1
CASSRQGGGQPQHF	TGTGCCAGCAGCCGACAGGGTGGCGGTCAGCCCCAGCATTTT	TRBV7-2	TRBJ1-5	-	TRBD1
CASSRGYFNTGELFF	TGTGCCAGCAGCAGGGGTTATTTTAACACCGGGGAGCTGTTTTTT	TRBV28	TRBJ2-2	-	-
CASSRTDRGFNEQFF	TGTGCCAGCAGCCGAACCGACAGGGGTTTCAATGAGCAGTTCTTC	TRBV7-9	TRBJ2-1	-	TRBD1
CSVGVGGGVTYGYTF	TGCAGCGTTGGAGTCGGTGGAGGAGTCACCTATGGCTACACCTTC	TRBV29-1	TRBJ1-2	once	-
CTSSPSYGTGRNTGELFF	TGCACCAGCAGCCCATCGTACGGGACAGGGAGGAACACCGGGGAGCTGTTTTTT	TRBV1	TRBJ2-2	-	-
CASSLGDSPYNEQFF	TGCGCCAGCAGCTTGGGGGACTCCCCCTACAATGAGCAGTTCTTC	TRBV5-1	TRBJ2-1	-	-
CASSPLDKTGELFF	TGTGCCAGCTCACCCTTGGACAAAACCGGGGAGCTGTTTTTT	TRBV18	TRBJ2-2	-	-
CSGVGQGTTEAFF	TGCAGCGGGGTTGGGCAGGGAACCACTGAAGCTTTCTTT	TRBV29-1	TRBJ1-1	-	-
CAINPGQGVLGEQFF	TGTGCCATCAACCCTGGGCAGGGGGTCCTAGGGGAGCAGTTCTTC	TRBV10-3	TRBJ2-1	-	TRBD1
CASSQGDYGYTF	TGTGCCAGCAGTCAAGGGGACTATGGCTACACCTTC	TRBV25-1	TRBJ1-2	-	-
CASSLSGMGLEAFF	TGTGCCAGCAGTTTGTCGGGAATGGGTCTTGAAGCTTTCTTT	TRBV28	TRBJ1-1	-	-
CASGLSGRTGEQYF	TGTGCCAGCGGTCTGAGCGGGAGGACGGGGGAGCAGTACTTC	TRBV7-9	TRBJ2-7	-	TRBD2
CASSVLAGDGEQYF	TGTGCCAGCAGCGTTCTAGCGGGAGACGGCGAGCAGTACTTC	TRBV7-6	TRBJ2-7	-	TRBD2
CASSGRQGMNTEAFF	TGTGCCAGCAGCGGAAGACAGGGAATGAACACTGAAGCTTTCTTT	TRBV7-9	TRBJ1-1	-	TRBD1
CSVGGAHEQYF	TGCAGCGTTGGAGGGGCCCACGAGCAGTACTTC	TRBV29-1	TRBJ2-7	-	-
CASSFAETQYF	TGCGCCAGCAGCTTTGCAGAGACCCAGTACTTC	TRBV5-1	TRBJ2-5	-	-
CASSYYLKENTEAFF	TGTGCCAGCAGTTACTATCTTAAGGAGAACACTGAAGCTTTCTTT	TRBV6-5	TRBJ1-1	-	-
CASRGTGGYGYTF	TGTGCCAGCAGGGGGACAGGGGGCTATGGCTACACCTTC	TRBV6-1	TRBJ1-2	-	TRBD1
CASRTPRDRGYEQYF	TGTGCCAGCAGAACTCCTCGGGACAGGGGTTACGAGCAGTACTTC	TRBV28	TRBJ2-7	-	TRBD1
CAITARGSYNEQFF	TGTGCCATCACCGCGCGGGGCTCCTACAATGAGCAGTTCTTC	TRBV10-3	TRBJ2-1	-	-
CATSRAYASGRALYNEQFF	TGTGCCACCAGCAGAGCTTACGCTAGCGGGAGGGCCCTCTACAATGAGCAGTTCTTC	TRBV15	TRBJ2-1	few	TRBD2
CASIRMNTGELFF	TGTGCCAGCATCAGGATGAACACCGGGGAGCTGTTTTTT	TRBV28	TRBJ2-2	-	-
CASRGDGGYNEKLFF	TGTGCCAGCAGGGGGGACGGTGGGTATAATGAAAAACTGTTTTTT	TRBV6-1	TRBJ1-4	-	-
CASSLSSGSYTDTQYF	TGTGCCAGCAGCTTAAGTAGCGGGTCATACACAGATACGCAGTATTTT	TRBV7-6	TRBJ2-3	-	TRBD2
CAIIASGRSTDTQYF	TGTGCCATCATCGCAAGCGGGAGGAGCACAGATACGCAGTATTTT	TRBV28	TRBJ2-3	-	TRBD2
CASSQDRERRNTIYF	TGTGCCAGCAGTCAAGACAGGGAGCGTAGAAACACCATATATTTT	TRBV7-9	TRBJ1-3	-	TRBD1
CASSSRGPQFYANTGELFF	TGTGCCAGCAGCTCCAGGGGCCCCCAATTCTACGCGAACACCGGGGAGCTGTTTTTT	TRBV7-2	TRBJ2-2	-	-
CASSEDRNQPQHF	TGTGCCAGCAGTGAGGACCGCAATCAGCCCCAGCATTTT	TRBV2	TRBJ1-5	-	-
CASSLVLRVGTDTQYF	TGTGCCAGCAGCTTAGTGCTCAGGGTAGGCACAGATACGCAGTATTTT	TRBV7-9	TRBJ2-3	-	-
CASSGRGAGEEQYF	TGCGCCAGCAGCGGGCGGGGGGCCGGGGAGGAGCAGTACTTC	TRBV5-1	TRBJ2-7	-	TRBD2
CASSPLTLVPGQGDIFSSNQPQHF	TGTGCCAGCTCACCACTCACATTAGTCCCGGGACAGGGGGATATCTTTTCTAGCAATCAGCCCCAGCATTTT	TRBV18	TRBJ1-5	-	TRBD1
CASSPPTGTSGPSSYEQYF	TGTGCCAGCTCACCCCCTACCGGGACTAGCGGGCCTAGCTCCTACGAGCAGTACTTC	TRBV18	TRBJ2-7	-	TRBD2
CASSLKGGETQYF	TGTGCCAGCAGCTTAAAAGGGGGAGAGACCCAGTACTTC	TRBV7-3	TRBJ2-5	-	-
CASSSGQGGSGNTIYF	TGTGCCAGCAGCTCGGGACAGGGAGGCTCTGGAAACACCATATATTTT	TRBV5-4	TRBJ1-3	-	TRBD1
CASSRLLGSFYEQYF	TGTGCCAGCAGCCGCCTCCTAGGTTCTTTCTACGAGCAGTACTTC	TRBV14	TRBJ2-7	-	-
CASSSRTSGRDEQYF	TGTGCCAGTAGCAGTCGGACTAGCGGGAGGGACGAGCAGTACTTC	TRBV19	TRBJ2-7	-	TRBD2
CASRLGGANEQFF	TGTGCCAGCAGACTAGGGGGGGCCAATGAGCAGTTCTTC	TRBV2	TRBJ2-1	-	-
CASSLRESSYEQYF	TGTGCCAGCAGCTTGAGGGAAAGCTCCTACGAGCAGTACTTC	TRBV11-2	TRBJ2-7	-	-
CASSFTGVRTGELFF	TGCGCCAGCAGCTTTACGGGAGTGCGCACCGGGGAGCTGTTTTTT	TRBV5-1	TRBJ2-2	-	-
CASRNDGNSYNEQFF	TGCGCCAGCAGGAACGACGGGAACTCCTACAATGAGCAGTTCTTC	TRBV5-1	TRBJ2-1	once	-
CASRQGNTGELFF	TGTGCCAGCAGACAGGGTAACACCGGGGAGCTGTTTTTT	TRBV7-9	TRBJ2-2	-	-
CASRPVATKRTYEQYF	TGCGCCAGCAGGCCCGTTGCCACAAAACGAACCTACGAGCAGTACTTC	TRBV4-1	TRBJ2-7	once	-
CASSPSPRSYEQYF	TGTGCCAGCAGTCCAAGCCCCCGGTCCTACGAGCAGTACTTC	TRBV7-9	TRBJ2-7	-	-
CASSLKPAKGKETQYF	TGTGCCAGCAGCTTAAAGCCAGCAAAGGGGAAGGAGACCCAGTACTTC	TRBV7-3	TRBJ2-5	once	-
CASSVANSRNTEAFF	TGTGCCAGCAGCGTAGCTAACAGCCGGAACACTGAAGCTTTCTTT	TRBV9	TRBJ1-1	-	-